Listed below are T cell receptor beta chains from one sample, sequenced in a study of Tregs in tolerant kidney transplant recipients. The repertoire was sequenced with immunoSEQ multiplex PCR; TCRdb's copy has only in-frame clones and lacks some. This sample has some 90,000 clones, with more than 80% found just once. Material: CD8+ T cells from blood. These receptors originate from a human donor in good health. CDR3s include the opening cysteine and the closing phenylalanine or tryptophan.

v_gene,j_gene,CDR3aa
TRBV9,TRBJ2-6,CASSVATEDGTGKGSGANVLTF
TRBV27,TRBJ1-1,CASGYAGVDTEAFF
TRBV7-9,TRBJ1-1,CASRDRDRGPVTEAFF
TRBV9,TRBJ1-1,CASSVLRRKNTEAFF
TRBV11-2,TRBJ2-7,CASSDPGQGTYEQYF
TRBV7-6,TRBJ2-7,CASSLERAGDGYEQYF
TRBV19,TRBJ1-1,CASSTRGTEAFF
TRBV11-2,TRBJ2-5,CASSPAPRDQETQYF
TRBV9,TRBJ1-2,CASSLSQGGYTF
TRBV4-1,TRBJ2-5,CASSQGEGLAVGETQYF
TRBV11-2,TRBJ1-1,CASSPLERDTEVFF
TRBV4-2,TRBJ2-1,CASSQGGRGDEQFF
TRBV7-2,TRBJ2-7,CASSLDLGLGEQYF
TRBV9,TRBJ2-7,CASSVGFSSSYEQYF
TRBV29-1,TRBJ2-2,CSVEWTSGSTGELFF
TRBV15,TRBJ1-2,CATSRGAGAGANYGYTF
TRBV5-6,TRBJ2-5,CASSRPMGMQETQYF
TRBV7-9,TRBJ2-1,CASSPDGGPTYNEQFF
TRBV29-1,TRBJ2-1,CSVLGGRLAGALSNEQFF
TRBV15,TRBJ1-1,CATSSTGAEAFF
TRBV9,TRBJ2-7,CASSVGTGGAEQYF
TRBV9,TRBJ2-1,CASSASGGAYNEQFF
TRBV7-9,TRBJ1-1,CASSNDRAAGNTEAFF
TRBV5-6,TRBJ2-2,CASSLKAYRIYTGELFF
TRBV27,TRBJ1-5,CASSLGPPQASNQPQHF
TRBV4-1,TRBJ1-2,CASSQDWGGGYGYTF
TRBV27,TRBJ2-7,CASSTDRRKYEQYF
TRBV7-9,TRBJ1-4,CASTGYHLAKLFF
TRBV19,TRBJ2-7,CASSYGTASYEQYF
TRBV2,TRBJ1-5,CASRANQPQHF
TRBV6-6,TRBJ2-5,CASIYTQGAGETQYF
TRBV6-4,TRBJ2-2,CASSDSAGGPGELFF
TRBV13,TRBJ2-7,CASSTRTDTYEQYF
TRBV6-5,TRBJ2-3,CASGLALSTDTQYF
TRBV4-1,TRBJ1-3,CASSQDSGNTIYF
TRBV5-1,TRBJ1-1,CASRGTEAFF
TRBV10-1,TRBJ2-2,CASSGDRSTGELFF
TRBV5-1,TRBJ2-3,CASSFYGLAGGIADTQYF
TRBV2,TRBJ1-2,CASSEARSLYGYTF
TRBV29-1,TRBJ2-7,CSVGGSSYEQYF
TRBV9,TRBJ2-3,CASSALPTDTQYF
TRBV7-9,TRBJ2-5,CASSSGTSGMYQETQYF